Here is one TCR beta chain with its context. Its antigen remains unidentified. Only in-frame clones appear in the TCRdb table, and some are missing; sequencing was by immunoSEQ multiplex PCR. This sample carries roughly 100,000 clones, 85% to 95% of them seen once, and the ten largest clones take approximately 0.62%. In germline, CDR1 is LGHNA, CDR2 YSLEER. CDR3 length equals 18 residues. The junction had 6 bases not matched to a gene; V was cut back by 3 bases and J by 2 bases. This specimen comes from a study of siplizumab effects on memory and regulatory T cells. Whole-study findings and limits: Few alloreactive clones mapped to unstimulated subsets. Apparently more diverse than memory cells, naive T cells also seemed major alloresponse contributors. Siplizumab significantly decreased alloreactive sequences from unstimulated CD4+ memory cells.

Sample: Tregs sorted from blood. The source of this sequence is a human donor in good health. The rearrangement links TRBV4-3 to TRBJ2-1; 14 nucleotides match TRBD2. The CDR3 sequence: CASSQGTSGRGAYNEQFF. The CDR3, as DNA: TGCGCCAGCAGCCAGGGGACTAGCGGGAGAGGCGCCTACAATGAGCAGTTCTTC.